These T cell receptor beta chains were read from a single sample in a study of T cell responses to AZD1222 COVID-19 vaccine. Sequencing was performed with immunoSEQ multiplex PCR; in TCRdb, only in-frame clones are kept and a portion is missing. The data hold roughly 110,000 clones, with around nine tenths observed a single time. This material consisted of peripheral blood, taken on day 0 of AZD1222 vaccination. These receptors came from an adult in good health. The conserved cysteine and the conserved F or W are not part of the CDR3 here. The size field is filled for only some rows; it gives once, few, many or a size class.

clone size: -
J gene: TRBJ2-7
V gene: TRBV4-3
CDR3 length: 12
CDR3 protein: ASSQLRGTYEQY

clone size: -
J gene: TRBJ1-1
V gene: TRBV28
CDR3 length: 11
CDR3 protein: ASSPPRSPEAF

clone size: -
J gene: TRBJ2-3
V gene: TRBV5-1
CDR3 length: 13
CDR3 protein: ASSLAGVSTDTQY

clone size: -
J gene: TRBJ1-1
V gene: TRBV9
CDR3 length: 11
CDR3 protein: ASSRGGDTEAF

clone size: -
J gene: TRBJ2-2
V gene: TRBV6-4
CDR3 length: 12
CDR3 protein: ASSELAGSGELF

clone size: -
J gene: TRBJ2-5
V gene: TRBV6-5
CDR3 length: 10
CDR3 protein: ASSYSLGTQY

clone size: -
J gene: TRBJ2-1
V gene: TRBV10-3
CDR3 length: 10
CDR3 protein: AIRAGANEQF

clone size: once
J gene: TRBJ2-7
V gene: TRBV6-5
CDR3 length: 13
CDR3 protein: ASRGDLALTYEQY

clone size: once
J gene: TRBJ1-1
V gene: TRBV18
CDR3 length: 11
CDR3 protein: ASSPLVSEMAF

clone size: -
J gene: TRBJ2-1
V gene: TRBV7-9
CDR3 length: 16
CDR3 protein: ASSSLIRSGRVNNEQF

clone size: -
J gene: TRBJ1-4
V gene: TRBV28
CDR3 length: 15
CDR3 protein: ASSFRGQAGGREKLF

clone size: -
J gene: TRBJ2-5
V gene: TRBV20-1
CDR3 length: 8
CDR3 protein: SPGGETQY

clone size: -
J gene: TRBJ2-7
V gene: TRBV7-2
CDR3 length: 13
CDR3 protein: ASSPTPGGVGEQY

clone size: -
J gene: TRBJ1-3
V gene: TRBV28
CDR3 length: 10
CDR3 protein: ASSVSGNTIY

clone size: -
J gene: TRBJ1-6
V gene: TRBV6-4
CDR3 length: 13
CDR3 protein: ASSEIWPPHSPLH

clone size: -
J gene: TRBJ1-6
V gene: TRBV4-3
CDR3 length: 12
CDR3 protein: ASSLYSLGSPLH

clone size: -
J gene: TRBJ1-1
V gene: TRBV18
CDR3 length: 11
CDR3 protein: ASSASQDKIIF

clone size: -
J gene: TRBJ2-2
V gene: TRBV6-4
CDR3 length: 12
CDR3 protein: ASRRTGSIGELF

clone size: -
J gene: TRBJ1-5
V gene: TRBV30
CDR3 length: 11
CDR3 protein: AWSVDGNQPQH

clone size: -
J gene: TRBJ2-3
V gene: TRBV5-1
CDR3 length: 13
CDR3 protein: ASSMGQDNTDTQY

clone size: -
J gene: TRBJ2-7
V gene: TRBV28
CDR3 length: 13
CDR3 protein: ASLRSGRTIYEQY

clone size: -
J gene: TRBJ1-1
V gene: TRBV7-9
CDR3 length: 12
CDR3 protein: ASHEAGLNTEAF

clone size: -
J gene: TRBJ1-1
V gene: TRBV7-2
CDR3 length: 11
CDR3 protein: ASSLGLDTEAF

clone size: -
J gene: TRBJ1-4
V gene: TRBV7-2
CDR3 length: 13
CDR3 protein: ASSGGGQGIEKLF

clone size: -
J gene: TRBJ1-5
V gene: TRBV27
CDR3 length: 17
CDR3 protein: ASSFRGTGGFNSNQPQH

clone size: few
J gene: TRBJ1-1
V gene: TRBV5-6
CDR3 length: 14
CDR3 protein: ASSLRGGGINTEAF

clone size: -
J gene: TRBJ2-7
V gene: TRBV5-4
CDR3 length: 15
CDR3 protein: ASSPTPATSGIYEQY

clone size: -
J gene: TRBJ2-3
V gene: TRBV30
CDR3 length: 8
CDR3 protein: AWSADTQY

clone size: few
J gene: TRBJ1-5
V gene: TRBV5-1
CDR3 length: 13
CDR3 protein: ASSLAQASNQPQH

clone size: -
J gene: TRBJ1-6
V gene: TRBV6-1
CDR3 length: 13
CDR3 protein: ASSEAVFANSPLH

clone size: -
J gene: TRBJ1-2
V gene: TRBV2
CDR3 length: 11
CDR3 protein: ASSEDRVDGYT

clone size: -
J gene: TRBJ1-1
V gene: TRBV5-4
CDR3 length: 11
CDR3 protein: ASSLTPNTEAF

clone size: -
J gene: TRBJ1-1
V gene: TRBV5-1
CDR3 length: 14
CDR3 protein: ASSLTIGTGGTEAF

clone size: -
J gene: TRBJ1-1
V gene: TRBV9
CDR3 length: 11
CDR3 protein: ASSVAGNTEAF

clone size: -
J gene: TRBJ1-3
V gene: TRBV2
CDR3 length: 12
CDR3 protein: ASSARGFGNTIY

clone size: -
J gene: TRBJ1-2
V gene: TRBV2
CDR3 length: 14
CDR3 protein: ASIDPGQGASYGYT

clone size: -
J gene: TRBJ1-1
V gene: TRBV18
CDR3 length: 11
CDR3 protein: ASSPTGGTEAF

clone size: -
J gene: TRBJ2-5
V gene: TRBV3-1/TRBV3-2
CDR3 length: 14
CDR3 protein: ASSRGVAVGEETQY

clone size: -
J gene: TRBJ1-6
V gene: TRBV27
CDR3 length: 14
CDR3 protein: ASSSQVRGLNSPLH